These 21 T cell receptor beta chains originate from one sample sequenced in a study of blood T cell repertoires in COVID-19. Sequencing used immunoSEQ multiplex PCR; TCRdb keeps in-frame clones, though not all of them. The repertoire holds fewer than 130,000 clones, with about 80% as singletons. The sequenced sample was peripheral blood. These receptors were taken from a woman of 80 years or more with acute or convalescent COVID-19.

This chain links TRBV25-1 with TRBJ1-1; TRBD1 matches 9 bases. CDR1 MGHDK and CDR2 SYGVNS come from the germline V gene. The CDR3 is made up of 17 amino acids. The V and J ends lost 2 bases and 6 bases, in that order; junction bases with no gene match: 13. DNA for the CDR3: TGTGCCAGCAGTGAACTATCTTCCGGGACAGGGCGAGCTGAAGCTTTCTTT. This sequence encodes CASSELSSGTGRAEAFF.

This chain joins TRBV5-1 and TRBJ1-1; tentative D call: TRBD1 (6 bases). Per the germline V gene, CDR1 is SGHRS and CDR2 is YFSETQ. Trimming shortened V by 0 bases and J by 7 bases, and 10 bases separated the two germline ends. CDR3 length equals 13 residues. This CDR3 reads CASSLEGGLEAFF. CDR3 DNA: TGCGCCAGCAGCTTGGAGGGGGGGCTTGAAGCTTTCTTT.

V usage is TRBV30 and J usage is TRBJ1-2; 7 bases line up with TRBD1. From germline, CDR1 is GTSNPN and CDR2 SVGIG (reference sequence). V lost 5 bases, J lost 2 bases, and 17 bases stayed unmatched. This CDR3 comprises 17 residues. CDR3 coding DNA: TGTGCCTGGGGGACTCGGACAGGAGGAGGGCTCAACTATGGCTACACCTTC. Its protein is CAWGTRTGGGLNYGYTF.

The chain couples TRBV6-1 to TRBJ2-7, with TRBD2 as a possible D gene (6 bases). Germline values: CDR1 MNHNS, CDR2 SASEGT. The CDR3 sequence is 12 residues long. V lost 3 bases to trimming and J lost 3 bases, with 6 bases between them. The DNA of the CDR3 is TGTGCCAGCAGTGAGGGAGGCTACGAGCAGTACTTC. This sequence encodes CASSEGGYEQYF.

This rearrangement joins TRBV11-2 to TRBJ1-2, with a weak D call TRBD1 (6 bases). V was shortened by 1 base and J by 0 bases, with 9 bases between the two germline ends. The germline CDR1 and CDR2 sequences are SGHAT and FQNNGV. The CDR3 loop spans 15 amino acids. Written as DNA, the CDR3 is TGTGCCAGCAGCTTAGTGGGGGCTCCTAACTATGGCTACACCTTC. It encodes CASSLVGAPNYGYTF.

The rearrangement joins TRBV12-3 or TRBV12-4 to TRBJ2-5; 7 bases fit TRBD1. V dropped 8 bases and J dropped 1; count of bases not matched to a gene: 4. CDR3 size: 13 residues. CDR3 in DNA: TGTGCCAGCGAGAACAGGGGCCAAGAGACCCAGTACTTC. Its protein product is CASENRGQETQYF.

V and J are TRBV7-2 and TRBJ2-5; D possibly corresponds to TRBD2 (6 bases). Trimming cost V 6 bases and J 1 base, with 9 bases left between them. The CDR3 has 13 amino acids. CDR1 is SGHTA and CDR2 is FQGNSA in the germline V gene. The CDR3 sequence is CASRTSAQETQYF. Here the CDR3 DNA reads TGTGCCAGCAGGACTAGTGCCCAAGAGACCCAGTACTTC.

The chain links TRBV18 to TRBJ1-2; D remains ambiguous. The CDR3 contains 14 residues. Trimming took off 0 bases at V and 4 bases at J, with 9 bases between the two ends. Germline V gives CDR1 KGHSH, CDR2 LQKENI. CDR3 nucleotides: TGTGCCAGCTCACCACCGGCAGTGATCTATGGCTACACCTTC. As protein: CASSPPAVIYGYTF.

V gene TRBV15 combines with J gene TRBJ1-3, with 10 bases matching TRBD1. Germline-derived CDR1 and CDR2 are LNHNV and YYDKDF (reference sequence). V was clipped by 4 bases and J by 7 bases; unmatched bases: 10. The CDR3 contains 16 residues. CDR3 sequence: CATSNDRGRGVNTIYF. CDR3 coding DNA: TGTGCCACCAGCAATGACAGGGGGCGAGGGGTTAACACCATATATTTT.

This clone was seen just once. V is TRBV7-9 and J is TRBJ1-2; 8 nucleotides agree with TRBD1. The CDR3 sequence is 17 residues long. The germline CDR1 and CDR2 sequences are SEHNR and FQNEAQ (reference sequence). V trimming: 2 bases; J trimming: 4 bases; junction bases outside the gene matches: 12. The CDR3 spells CASSLRPGQASFYGYTF. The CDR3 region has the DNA TGTGCCAGCAGCTTAAGGCCGGGACAGGCGTCCTTCTATGGCTACACCTTC.

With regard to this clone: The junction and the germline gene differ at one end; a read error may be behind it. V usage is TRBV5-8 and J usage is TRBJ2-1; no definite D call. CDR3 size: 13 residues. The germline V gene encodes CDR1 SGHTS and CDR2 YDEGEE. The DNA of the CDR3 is TGTGCCAGTAGCTTGGTGGCAAACAATGAGCAGTTCTTC. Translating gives CASSLVANNEQFF.

CDR3 coding DNA: TGTGCCAGCAGCGGGACTAGCGGGAGAGTTCCTGATACGCAGTATTTT. It encodes CASSGTSGRVPDTQYF. The chain couples TRBV7-6 to TRBJ2-3, with TRBD2 matching 14 bases. V trimming: 5 bases; J trimming: 6 bases; junction bases outside the gene matches: 7. Germline V gene data show CDR1 as SGHVS and CDR2 as FNYEAQ. This CDR3 contains 16 residues. Combining the CDR3 with reference TRBV7-6 and TRBJ2-3 gives the whole variable domain GAGVSQSPRYKVTKRGQDVALRCDPISGHVSLYWYRQALGQGPEFLTYFNYEAQQDKSGLPNDRFSAERPEGSISTLTIQRTEQRDSAMYRCASSGTSGRVPDTQYFGPGTRLTVL.

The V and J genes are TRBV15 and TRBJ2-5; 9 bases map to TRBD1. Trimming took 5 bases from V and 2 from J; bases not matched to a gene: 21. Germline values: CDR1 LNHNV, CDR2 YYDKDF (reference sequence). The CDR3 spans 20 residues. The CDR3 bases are TGTGCCACCAGCTCCTCGACCGTACCCGGGACAGGGAAATCGCAAGAGACCCAGTACTTC. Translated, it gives CATSSSTVPGTGKSQETQYF. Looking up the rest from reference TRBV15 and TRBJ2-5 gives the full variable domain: DAMVIQNPRYQVTQFGKPVTLSCSQTLNHNVMYWYQQKSSQAPKLLFHYYDKDFNNEADTPDNFQSRRPNTSFCFLDIRSPGLGDTAMYLCATSSSTVPGTGKSQETQYFGPGTRLLVL.

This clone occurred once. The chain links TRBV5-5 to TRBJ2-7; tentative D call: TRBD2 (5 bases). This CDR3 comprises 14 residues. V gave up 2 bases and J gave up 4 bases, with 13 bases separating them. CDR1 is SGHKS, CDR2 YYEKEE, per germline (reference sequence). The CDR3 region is CASSLPSRDYEQYF. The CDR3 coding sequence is TGTGCCAGCAGCTTACCCTCCCGGGATTACGAGCAGTACTTC.

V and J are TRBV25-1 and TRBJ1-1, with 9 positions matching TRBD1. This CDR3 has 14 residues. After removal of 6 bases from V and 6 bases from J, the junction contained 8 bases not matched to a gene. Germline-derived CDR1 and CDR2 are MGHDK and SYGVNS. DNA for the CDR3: TGTGCCAGCAGCCATAGGGACAGGGCCCCTGAAGCTTTCTTT. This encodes CASSHRDRAPEAFF.

The CDR3, as DNA: TGTGCCATCAGTGACATGACGGGAAACACTGAAGCTTTCTTT. Protein product: CAISDMTGNTEAFF. V is TRBV10-3 and J is TRBJ1-1; unclear D gene. CDR3 length equals 14 residues. The V end lost 3 bases, the J end lost 2 bases, and 10 bases lay between the germline ends. Germline V CDR1 and CDR2: ENHRY, SYGVKD.

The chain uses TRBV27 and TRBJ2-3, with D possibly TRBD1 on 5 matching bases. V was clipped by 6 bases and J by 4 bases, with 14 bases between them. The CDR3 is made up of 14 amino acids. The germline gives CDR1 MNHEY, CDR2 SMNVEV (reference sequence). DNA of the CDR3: TGTGCCAGCAGAGGGGCGATGAGCCCAGATACGCAGTATTTT. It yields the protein CASRGAMSPDTQYF.

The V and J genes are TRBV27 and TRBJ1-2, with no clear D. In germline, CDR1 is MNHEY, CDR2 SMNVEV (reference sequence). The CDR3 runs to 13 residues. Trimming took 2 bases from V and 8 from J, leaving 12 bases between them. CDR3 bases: TGTGCCAGCAGTTTAGAGGGCCGCGGGGGCTACACCTTC. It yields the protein CASSLEGRGGYTF.

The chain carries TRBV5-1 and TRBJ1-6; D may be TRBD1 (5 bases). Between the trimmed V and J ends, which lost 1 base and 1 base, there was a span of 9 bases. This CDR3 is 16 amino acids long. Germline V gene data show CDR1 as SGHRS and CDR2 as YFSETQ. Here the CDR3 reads CASSLTGGSYNSPLHF. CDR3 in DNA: TGCGCCAGCAGCTTGACGGGGGGATCCTATAATTCACCCCTCCACTTT.

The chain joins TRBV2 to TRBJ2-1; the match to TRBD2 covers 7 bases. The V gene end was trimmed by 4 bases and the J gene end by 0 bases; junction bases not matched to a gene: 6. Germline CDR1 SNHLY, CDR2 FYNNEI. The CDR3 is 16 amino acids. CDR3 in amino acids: CASSGPSGVSYNEQFF. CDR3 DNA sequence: TGTGCCAGCAGTGGCCCAAGCGGGGTCTCCTACAATGAGCAGTTCTTC.

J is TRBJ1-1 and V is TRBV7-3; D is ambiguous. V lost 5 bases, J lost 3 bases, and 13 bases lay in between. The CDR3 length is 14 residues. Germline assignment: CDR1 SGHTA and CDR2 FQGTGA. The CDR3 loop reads CASSRGRVDTEAFF. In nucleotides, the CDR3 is TGTGCCAGCAGCCGTGGGAGGGTTGACACTGAAGCTTTCTTT.